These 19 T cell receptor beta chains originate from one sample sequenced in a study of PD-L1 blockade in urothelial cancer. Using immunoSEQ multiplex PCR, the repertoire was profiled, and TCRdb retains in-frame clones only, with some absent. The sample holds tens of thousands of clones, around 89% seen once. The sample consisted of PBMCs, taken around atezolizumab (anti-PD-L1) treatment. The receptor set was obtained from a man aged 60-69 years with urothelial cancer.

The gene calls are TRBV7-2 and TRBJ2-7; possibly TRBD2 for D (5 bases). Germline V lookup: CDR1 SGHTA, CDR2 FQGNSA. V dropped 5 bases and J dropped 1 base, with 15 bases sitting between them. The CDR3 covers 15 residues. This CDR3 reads CASSLRSTNSYEQYF. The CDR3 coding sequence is TGTGCCAGCAGCCTCCGGTCGACTAATTCCTACGAGCAGTACTTC.

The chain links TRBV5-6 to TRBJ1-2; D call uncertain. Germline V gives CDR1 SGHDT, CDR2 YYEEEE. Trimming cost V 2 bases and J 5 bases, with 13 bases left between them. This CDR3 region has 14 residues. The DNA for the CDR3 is TGTGCCAGCAGCTTTGCGGACTCCTCTTATGGCTACACCTTC. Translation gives CASSFADSSYGYTF.

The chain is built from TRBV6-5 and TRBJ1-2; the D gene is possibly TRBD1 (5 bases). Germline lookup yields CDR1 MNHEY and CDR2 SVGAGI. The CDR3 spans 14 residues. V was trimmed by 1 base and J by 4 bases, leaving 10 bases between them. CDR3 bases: TGTGCCAGCAGTTACTTGGGGGAGGCCTATGGCTACACCTTC. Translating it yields CASSYLGEAYGYTF.

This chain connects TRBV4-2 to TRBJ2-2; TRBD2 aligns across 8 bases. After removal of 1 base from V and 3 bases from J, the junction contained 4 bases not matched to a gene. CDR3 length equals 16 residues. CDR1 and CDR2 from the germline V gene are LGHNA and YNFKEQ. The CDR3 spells CASSQARGGDTGELFF. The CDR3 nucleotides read TGTGCCAGCAGCCAAGCCCGGGGGGGCGACACCGGGGAGCTGTTTTTT.

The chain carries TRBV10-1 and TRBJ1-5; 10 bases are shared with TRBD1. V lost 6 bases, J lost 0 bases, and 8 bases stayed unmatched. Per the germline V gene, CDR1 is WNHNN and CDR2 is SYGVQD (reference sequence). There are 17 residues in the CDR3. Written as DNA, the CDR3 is TGCGCCAGCAGACATGGGACAGGGGACTATAGCAATCAGCCCCAGCATTTT. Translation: CASRHGTGDYSNQPQHF.

CDR3 residues: CASSPLRDRGSGYTF. CDR3 nucleotides: TGTGCCAGCAGCCCCCTGCGCGACAGGGGAAGTGGCTACACCTTC. The V and J genes are TRBV5-6 and TRBJ1-2, with 8 positions matching TRBD1. Losses at the gene ends were 4 bases for V and 7 bases for J; bases not matched to a gene: 12. Germline V gene sequence: CDR1 SGHDT, CDR2 YYEEEE. The CDR3 consists of 15 residues.

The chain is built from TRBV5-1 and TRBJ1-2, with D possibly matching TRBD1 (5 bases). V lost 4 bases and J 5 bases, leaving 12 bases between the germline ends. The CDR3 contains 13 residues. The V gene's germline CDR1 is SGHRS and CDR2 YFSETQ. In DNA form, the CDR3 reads TGCGCCAGCAGCCCGTCGGGGGATTATGGCTACACCTTC. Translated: CASSPSGDYGYTF.

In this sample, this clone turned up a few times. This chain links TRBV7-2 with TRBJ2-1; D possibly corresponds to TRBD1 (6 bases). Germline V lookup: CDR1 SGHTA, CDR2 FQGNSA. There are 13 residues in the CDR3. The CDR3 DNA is TGTGCTACAGCCAGCCAGGGGATGAGTGAGCAGTTCTTC. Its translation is CATASQGMSEQFF.

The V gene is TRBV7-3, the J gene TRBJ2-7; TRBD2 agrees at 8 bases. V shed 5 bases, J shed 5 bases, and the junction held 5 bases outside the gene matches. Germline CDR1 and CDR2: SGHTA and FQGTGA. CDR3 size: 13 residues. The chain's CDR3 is CASSLRGGDEQYF. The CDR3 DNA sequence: TGTGCCAGCAGCCTCCGGGGGGGAGACGAGCAGTACTTC.

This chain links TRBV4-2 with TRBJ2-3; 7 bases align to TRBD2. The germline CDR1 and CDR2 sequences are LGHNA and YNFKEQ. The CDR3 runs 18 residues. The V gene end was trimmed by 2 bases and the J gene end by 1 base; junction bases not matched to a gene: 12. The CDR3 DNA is TGTGCCAGCAGCCAAACGAGGCGGGAGTGGGTGGGCACAGATACGCAGTATTTT. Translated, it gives CASSQTRREWVGTDTQYF.

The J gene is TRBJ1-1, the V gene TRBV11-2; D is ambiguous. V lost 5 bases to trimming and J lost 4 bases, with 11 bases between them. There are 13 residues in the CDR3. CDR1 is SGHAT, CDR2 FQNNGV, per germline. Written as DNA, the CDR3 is TGTGCCAGCAGCCCCACACGGGTCACTGAAGCTTTCTTT. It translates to CASSPTRVTEAFF. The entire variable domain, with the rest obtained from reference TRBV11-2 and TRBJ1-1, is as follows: EAGVAQSPRYKIIEKRQSVAFWCNPISGHATLYWYQQILGQGPKLLIQFQNNGVVDDSQLPKDRFSAERLKGVDSTLKIQPAKLEDSAVYLCASSPTRVTEAFFGQGTRLTVV.

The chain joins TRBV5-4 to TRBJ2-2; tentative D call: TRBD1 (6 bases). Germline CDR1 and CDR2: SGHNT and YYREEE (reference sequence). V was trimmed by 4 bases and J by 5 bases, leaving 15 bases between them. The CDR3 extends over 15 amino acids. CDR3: CASSISGQPTGELFF. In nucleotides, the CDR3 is TGTGCCAGCAGCATATCAGGACAGCCAACCGGGGAGCTGTTTTTT.

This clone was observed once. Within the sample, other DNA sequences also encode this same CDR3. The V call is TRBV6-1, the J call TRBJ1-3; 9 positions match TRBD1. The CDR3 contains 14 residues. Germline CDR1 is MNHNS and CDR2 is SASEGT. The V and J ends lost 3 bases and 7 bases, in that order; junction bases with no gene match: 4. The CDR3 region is CASSDPTGGNTIYF. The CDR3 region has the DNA TGTGCCAGCAGTGATCCGACAGGGGGGAACACCATATATTTT.

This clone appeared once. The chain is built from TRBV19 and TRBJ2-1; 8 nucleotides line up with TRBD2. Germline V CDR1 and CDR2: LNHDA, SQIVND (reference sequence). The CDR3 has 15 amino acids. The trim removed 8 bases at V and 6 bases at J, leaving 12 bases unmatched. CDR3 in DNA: TGTGCCAGTGCAGCCGGGCCACTAGCGGTCAATGAGCAGTTCTTC. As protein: CASAAGPLAVNEQFF.

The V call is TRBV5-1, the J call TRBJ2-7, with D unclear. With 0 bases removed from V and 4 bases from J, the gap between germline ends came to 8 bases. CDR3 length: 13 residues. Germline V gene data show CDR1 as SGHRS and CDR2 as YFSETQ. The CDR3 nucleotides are TGCGCCAGCAGCTTGGAACAGTTTTACGAGCAGTACTTC. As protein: CASSLEQFYEQYF. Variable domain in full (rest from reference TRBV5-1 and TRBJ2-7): KAGVTQTPRYLIKTRGQQVTLSCSPISGHRSVSWYQQTPGQGLQFLFEYFSETQRNKGNFPGRFSGRQFSNSRSEMNVSTLELGDSALYLCASSLEQFYEQYFGPGTRLTVT.

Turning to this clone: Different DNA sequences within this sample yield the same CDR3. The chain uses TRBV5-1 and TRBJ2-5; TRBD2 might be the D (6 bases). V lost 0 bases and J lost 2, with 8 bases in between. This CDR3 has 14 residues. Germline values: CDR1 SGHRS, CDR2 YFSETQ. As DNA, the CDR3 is TGCGCCAGCAGCTTGGGGCGGGATCAAGAGACCCAGTACTTC. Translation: CASSLGRDQETQYF.

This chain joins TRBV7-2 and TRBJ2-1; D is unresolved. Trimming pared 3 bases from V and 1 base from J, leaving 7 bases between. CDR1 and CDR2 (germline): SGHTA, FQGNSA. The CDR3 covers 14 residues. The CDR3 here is CASSFDKSYNEQFF. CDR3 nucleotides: TGTGCCAGCAGCTTTGACAAGTCCTACAATGAGCAGTTCTTC.

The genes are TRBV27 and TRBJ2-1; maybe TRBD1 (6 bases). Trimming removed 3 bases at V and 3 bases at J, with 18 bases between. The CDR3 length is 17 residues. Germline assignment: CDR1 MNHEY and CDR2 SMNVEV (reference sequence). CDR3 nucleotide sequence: TGTGCCAGCAGTTTCCCGGACAGACTTACTCGCTACAATGAGCAGTTCTTC. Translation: CASSFPDRLTRYNEQFF.

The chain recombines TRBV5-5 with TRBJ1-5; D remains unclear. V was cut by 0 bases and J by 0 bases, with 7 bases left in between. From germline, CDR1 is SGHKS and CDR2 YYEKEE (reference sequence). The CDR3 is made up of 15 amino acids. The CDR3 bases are TGTGCCAGCAGCTTGGGGAGATATAGCAATCAGCCCCAGCATTTT. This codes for CASSLGRYSNQPQHF.